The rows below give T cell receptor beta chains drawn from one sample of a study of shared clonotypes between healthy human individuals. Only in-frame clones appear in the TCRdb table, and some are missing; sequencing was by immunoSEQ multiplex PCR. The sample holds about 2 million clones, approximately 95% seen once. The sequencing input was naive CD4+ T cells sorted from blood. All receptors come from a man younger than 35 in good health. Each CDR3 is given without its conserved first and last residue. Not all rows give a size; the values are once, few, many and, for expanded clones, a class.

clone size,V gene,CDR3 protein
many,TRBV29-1,SVDRGYT
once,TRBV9,ASSKRPGQGSEQY
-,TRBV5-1,ASSPGGTTDTQY
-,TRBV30,AWSVDRGTYEQY
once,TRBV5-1,ASSYGEIHEKLF
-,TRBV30,AWSGTGTCQPQH
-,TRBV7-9,ASSRSWGSYEQY
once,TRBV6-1,ASIGGTGLGNTIY
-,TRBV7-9,ASSLGQGLHEQY
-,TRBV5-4,ASSRRGRDTEAF
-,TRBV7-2,ASSSSRLAGGETQY
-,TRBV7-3,ASSLDRDPSYNEQF
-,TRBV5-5,ASSFSTVYTYEQY
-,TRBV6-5,ASSYWDRGYEQY
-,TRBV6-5,ASSPGGMNTEAF
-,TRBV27,ASSLLGSGETQY
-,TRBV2,ASRKTSASEEF
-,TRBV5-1,ASSLIGLRNNSPLH
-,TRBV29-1,SVVGLAARDTQY
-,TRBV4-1,ASSQDLWRQRA
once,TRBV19,ASSIDRNYEQY
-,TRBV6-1,ASRRQEGGYT
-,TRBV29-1,SVDLMAGRETQY
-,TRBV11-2,ASSPGTGVGEQY
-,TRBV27,ASMDGTISTGELF
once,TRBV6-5,ASSRGTAGDNEQF
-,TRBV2,ASSAGGGASEQY
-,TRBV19,ASSVYNSPLH
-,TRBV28,ASSFAGGQGYT
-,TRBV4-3,ASSPAAGGPREQY
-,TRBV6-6,ASSFTSGRFEQY
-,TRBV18,ASQSQGSSATSEQY
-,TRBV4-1,ASSQAVGTGVHEQY
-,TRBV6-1,ASSGLAGHNEQF
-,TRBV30,AWTKKGRTGLNTEAF
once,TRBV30,AWTRNTEAF
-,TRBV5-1,ASRTGPGPTYEQY
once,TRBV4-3,ASSQVSGSVYNEQF
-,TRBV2,ASSDWKSNQPQH
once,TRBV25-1,ASSPGHSNQPQH
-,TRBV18,ASSPQRDSLNTIY
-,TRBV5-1,ASSTDRVVSGYNEQF
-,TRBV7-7,ASSSRLGYEQF
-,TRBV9,ASSVAGGWSYEQY
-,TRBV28,ASSPADTTVETQY
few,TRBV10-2,ASTESDFEKLF
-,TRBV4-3,ASSHRAGTDSYEQY
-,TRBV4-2,ASSPEPLPGGAGEKLF
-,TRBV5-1,ASSYGQGVRHTEAF
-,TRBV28,ASSSTSAGDDNEQF
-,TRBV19,ASSGSFNVLT
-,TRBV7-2,ASSPRGGGLEQY
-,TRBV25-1,ASSEYRGTDTQY
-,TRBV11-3,ASSRGTGYEQY
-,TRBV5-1,ASSWRGYEKLF
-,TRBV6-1,ASSDEVNQPQH
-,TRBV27,ASSFKGAGGTYNSPLH
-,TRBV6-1,ASRPSGQPQH